What follows is one T cell receptor beta chain and its context. Its specificity is unknown. The data were obtained in a study of PD-L1 blockade in urothelial cancer. As for the study in general: From about 2014, patients received atezolizumab, given as 1,200 mg intravenously every 3 weeks. T cells were recovered from blood samples at a median of around 140,000. General study findings and limits: Below-median pretreatment blood TCR clonality predicted better survival.

Here immunoSEQ multiplex PCR was the method, and the copy in TCRdb shows in-frame clones only, minus some. The sample records 35,000 to 50,000 clones, 75% to 85% being singletons. Time point meaning: pretreatment peripheral blood. CDR3 length equals 19 residues. Germline V gene sequence: CDR1 SGHRS, CDR2 YFSETQ. Unmatched junction bases numbered 18, after V lost 4 bases and J lost 3 bases. The receptor was isolated from a man in his fifties or sixties with urothelial cancer. Sequenced here: PBMCs, sampled around atezolizumab (anti-PD-L1) treatment. This sequence joins TRBV5-1 and TRBJ1-1; 10 positions match TRBD1. In DNA, the CDR3 is TGCGCCAGCAGCCTACGTCCCGGGACAGGGGCGAATGGGGACACTGAAGCTTTCTTT. Translating it yields CASSLRPGTGANGDTEAFF.